This T cell receptor beta chain emerged from a study of cytomegalovirus exposure and HLA in healthy donors. Study summary: Early on, a data release was issued that held some 91 million unique TCRs from HLA-typed donors. Findings and caveats of the study: Presence/absence analyses rested on an assumption that sequencing depth was roughly uniform across donors.

PCR involved 60 Vbeta and 13 Jbeta primers. The protocol was immunoSEQ multiplex PCR, while the TCRdb copy is restricted to in-frame clones and leaves out a portion. The repertoire holds tens of thousands of clones, with roughly 80% as singletons. This CDR3 is 16 amino acids long. Germline loops: CDR1 SEHNR, CDR2 FQNEAQ (reference sequence). Points on this clone: Its specificity is unknown. A read error may produce the germline difference seen at one junction end.

The TCR sequence derives from a woman aged 40 to 50 in good health and CMV-seropositive. The chain uses TRBV7-9 and TRBJ2-7, with TRBD1 matching over 10 bases. The source material was PBMCs. The CDR3 coding sequence is TGTTCCAGCAGCCTCCGGGGCGGGACAGGGGAAGGCGAGCAGTACTTC. Protein sequence: CSSSLRGGTGEGEQYF.